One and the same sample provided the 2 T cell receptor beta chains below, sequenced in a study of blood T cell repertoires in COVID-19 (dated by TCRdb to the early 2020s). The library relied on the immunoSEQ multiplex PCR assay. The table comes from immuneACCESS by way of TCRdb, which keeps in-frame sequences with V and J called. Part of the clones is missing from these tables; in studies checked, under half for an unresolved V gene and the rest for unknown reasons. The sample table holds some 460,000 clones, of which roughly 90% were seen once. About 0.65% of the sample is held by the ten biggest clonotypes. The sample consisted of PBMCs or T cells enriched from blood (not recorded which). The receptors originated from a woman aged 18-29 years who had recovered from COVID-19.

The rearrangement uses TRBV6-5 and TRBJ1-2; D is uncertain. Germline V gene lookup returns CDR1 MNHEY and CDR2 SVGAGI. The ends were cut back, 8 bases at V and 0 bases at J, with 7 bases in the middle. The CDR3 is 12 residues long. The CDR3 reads CASEGANYGYTF. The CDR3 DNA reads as TGTGCCAGCGAGGGAGCTAACTATGGCTACACCTTC.

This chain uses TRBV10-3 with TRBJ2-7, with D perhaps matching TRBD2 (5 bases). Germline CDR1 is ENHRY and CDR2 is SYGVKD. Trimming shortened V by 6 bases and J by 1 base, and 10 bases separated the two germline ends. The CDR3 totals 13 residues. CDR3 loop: CAIRGRESYEQYF. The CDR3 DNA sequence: TGTGCCATCAGAGGAAGGGAGTCCTACGAGCAGTACTTC.